The entry below describes one T cell receptor beta chain. The specificity of this receptor is unknown. There are no base qualities to consult, and no much larger clone falls within one base. CDR1 is given as SGHRS and CDR2 as YFSETQ, both from the germline V gene. V loses 1 base, J loses 5 bases, and the germline ends lie 13 bases apart. The CDR3 spans 15 residues, from the cysteine through the phenylalanine. Only the CDR3 portion is preserved as DNA: 45 bases, with reading frame beginning at the first base. Per the publication, the time point label means: about 28 days (+/-7) after the second vaccine dose. AZD1222 recipients given second doses at about 4 weeks or at about 12 weeks were pooled, since spike-specific TCR depth and breadth were not found to differ between the two schedules. Samples from vaccinated people were obtained from the UK trials COV001 and COV002, which included a single-blind randomized controlled phase 2/3 trial of AZD1222 (ChAdOx1 nCoV-19) in healthy adults. Trial participant PBMC samples were collected at day 0 and day 28 after the second dose for TCRbeta chain sequencing.

This specimen comes from a study of T cell responses to AZD1222 COVID-19 vaccine (dated by TCRdb to the early 2020s). With respect to the entire study: A total of under 250 trial participants underwent TCR sequencing, of whom nearly 210 had received two doses of AZD1222 and 26 had received two doses of the MenACWY control vaccine. Enrollment into the trials was organized by age into subgroups of 18-55, 56-69 and 70-plus years, and those subgroups contained roughly 150, 30 and 60 TCR-sequenced participants, respectively.

General findings and caveats noted by the study authors: CD4 TCRs associated with the vaccine covered the entire spike protein, and the dominant responses were in regions 160-218 and 743-854. No day 14 peak-response samples were available, so repertoires were characterized only after the peak T cell response. Conclusions about previously exposed vaccinees are limited because only five or six AZD1222 recipients were SARS-CoV-2 seropositive at baseline. In the small 56-69-year group, the increase in depth fell short of significance, most likely because of low power. Participants were mostly white British and included more females than males, and it was suggested by the authors that clonal diversity may have been underestimated. Nearly half of unique spike-specific TCRs reportedly recognized epitopes outside regions mutated in the B.1.351 and B.1.1.7 variants. Spike-specific TCR breadth and depth rose significantly after two AZD1222 doses compared with day 0 and with MenACWY recipients.

The CDR3 regions of human TCRbeta chains were analyzed by immunosequencing. Concerning the study's data processing: Repertoire TCRs were checked for matches against a reference library of SARS-CoV-2-specific TCRs that had been generated using the MIRA antigen-specificity platform. Breadth meant the fraction of unique TCRs that were SARS-CoV-2-associated, whereas depth meant the fraction of total T cells that were SARS-CoV-2-associated. Using the MIRA data, every spike-specific TCR was mapped to the spike region that the TCR reacted to and assigned to either a CD4 or a CD8 class. Log10-transformed breadth and depth values were compared by one-way ANOVA with Sidak's multiple comparisons tests. The immuneACCESS repertoire file appears here via TCRdb, limited to in-frame rearrangements. These files lack a portion of the clones; in checked studies, under half of the deficit traces to unresolved V genes, and the cause of the others is not known. D and trimming were read from the DNA, whereas the V and J calls and clone size are those reported in that table. The sample contains roughly 120,000 clones, 92% of them found a single time. Jointly, the top ten make up roughly 7.9% of the sample.

The V and J genes are TRBV5-1 and TRBJ2-1; the D segment is perhaps TRBD1 or TRBD2, each sharing 6 matched bases. This clonotype was obtained from an adult who received the AZD1222 COVID-19 vaccine. Sequenced material: peripheral blood, taken 28 days after the second AZD1222 dose. The CDR3 corresponds to CASSLIWGADNEQFF. The nucleotides are TGCGCCAGCAGCTTGATATGGGGGGCCGACAATGAGCAGTTCTTC.